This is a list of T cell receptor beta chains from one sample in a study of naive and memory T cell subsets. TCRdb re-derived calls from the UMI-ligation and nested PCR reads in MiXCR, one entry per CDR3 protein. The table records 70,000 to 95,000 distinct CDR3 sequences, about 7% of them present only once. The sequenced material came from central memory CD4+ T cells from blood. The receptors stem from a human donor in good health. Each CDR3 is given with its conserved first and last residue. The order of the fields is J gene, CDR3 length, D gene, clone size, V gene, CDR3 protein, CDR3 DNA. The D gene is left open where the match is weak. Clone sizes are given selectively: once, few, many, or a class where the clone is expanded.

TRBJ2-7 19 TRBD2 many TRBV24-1 CATSAGGLAGGLRKDEQYF TGTGCCACCAGTGCAGGCGGTCTAGCGGGAGGGCTTCGAAAGGACGAGCAGTACTTC
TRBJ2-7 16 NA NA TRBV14 CASSHDRLVSSYEQYF TGTGCCAGCAGCCATGACCGACTAGTAAGCTCCTACGAGCAGTACTTC
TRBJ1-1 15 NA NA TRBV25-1 CASSPEGMGGWRAFF TGTGCCAGCAGTCCCGAAGGTATGGGGGGCTGGCGAGCTTTCTTT
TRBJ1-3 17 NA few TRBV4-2 CASSQEAGLHSGNTIYF TGTGCCAGCAGCCAAGAGGCGGGCCTCCACTCTGGAAACACCATATATTTT
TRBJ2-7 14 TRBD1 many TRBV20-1 CSANTRDREREQYF TGCAGTGCCAACACCCGGGACAGGGAGCGCGAGCAGTACTTC
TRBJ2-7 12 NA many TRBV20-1 CSARVGQSKQYF TGCAGTGCTAGAGTTGGACAGTCTAAGCAGTACTTC
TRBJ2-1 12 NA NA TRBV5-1 CASSFGPNEQFF TGCGCCAGCAGCTTCGGACCAAATGAGCAGTTCTTC
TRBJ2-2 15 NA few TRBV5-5 CASTRTAGNTGELFF TGTGCCAGCACCCGAACCGCGGGAAACACCGGGGAGCTGTTTTTT
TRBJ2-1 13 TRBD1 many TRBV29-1 CSAQGAGYNEQFF TGCAGCGCACAGGGGGCAGGCTACAATGAGCAGTTCTTC
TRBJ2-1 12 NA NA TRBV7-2 CASSLISNEQFF TGTGCCAGCAGCTTAATCAGCAATGAGCAGTTCTTC
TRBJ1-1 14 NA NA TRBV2 CASSKLLGGTEAFF TGTGCCAGCAGTAAACTTCTGGGGGGCACTGAAGCTTTCTTT
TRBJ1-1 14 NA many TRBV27 CASSQTRLNTEAFF TGTGCCAGCAGCCAAACCAGATTGAACACTGAAGCTTTCTTT
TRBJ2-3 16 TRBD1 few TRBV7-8 CASSEPAGGRGDTQYF TGTGCCAGCAGCGAACCTGCAGGGGGCAGAGGAGATACGCAGTATTTT
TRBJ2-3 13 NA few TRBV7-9 CASSLAVLDTQYF TGTGCCAGCAGCTTAGCAGTCTTGGATACGCAGTATTTT
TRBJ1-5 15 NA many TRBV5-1 CASSGQEKGNQPQHF TGCGCCAGCAGCGGTCAGGAAAAGGGCAATCAGCCCCAGCATTTT
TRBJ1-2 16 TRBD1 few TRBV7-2 CASSLAGTGFNYGYTF TGTGCCAGCAGCTTAGCCGGGACAGGTTTTAACTATGGCTACACCTTC
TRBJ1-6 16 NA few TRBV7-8 CASSLVSGSRNSPLHF TGTGCCAGCAGCTTAGTTTCGGGCAGTCGGAATTCACCCCTCCACTTT
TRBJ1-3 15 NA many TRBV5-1 CASSYDPSSGNTIYF TGCGCCAGCAGCTACGACCCAAGCTCTGGAAACACCATATATTTT
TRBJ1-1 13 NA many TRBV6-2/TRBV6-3 CASSLQGNAEAFF TGTGCCAGCAGTTTACAAGGGAACGCTGAAGCTTTCTTT
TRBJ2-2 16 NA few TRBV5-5 CASSLARGGSTGELFF TGTGCCAGCAGCTTGGCCCGTGGGGGGTCCACCGGGGAGCTGTTTTTT
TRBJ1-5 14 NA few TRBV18 CASSGPAPNQPQHF TGTGCCAGCTCCGGGCCTGCACCTAATCAGCCCCAGCATTTT
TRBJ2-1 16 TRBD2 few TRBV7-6 CASSPGASSGRGEQFF TGTGCCAGCAGCCCCGGGGCGTCTAGCGGGAGGGGTGAGCAGTTCTTC
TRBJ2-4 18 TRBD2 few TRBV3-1 CASSPPRRESGAKNIQYF TGTGCCAGCAGCCCCCCGAGGCGGGAGAGTGGGGCCAAAAACATTCAGTACTTC
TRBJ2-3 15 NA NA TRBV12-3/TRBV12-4 CASSLTSFSTDTQYF TGTGCCAGCAGCTTGACTAGTTTCTCAACAGATACGCAGTATTTT
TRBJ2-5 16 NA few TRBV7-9 CASRVRALGSEETQYF TGTGCCAGCAGGGTCAGAGCCCTAGGGTCCGAGGAGACCCAGTACTTC
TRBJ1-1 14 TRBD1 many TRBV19 CASSTTGRNTEAFF TGTGCCAGTAGTACGACAGGGAGGAACACTGAAGCTTTCTTT
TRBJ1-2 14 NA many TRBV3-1 CASSQEARNYGYTF TGTGCCAGCAGCCAAGAGGCCAGAAACTATGGCTACACCTTC
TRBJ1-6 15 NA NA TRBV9 CASSVVPAADSPLHF TGTGCCAGCAGCGTAGTTCCGGCGGCGGATTCACCCCTCCACTTT
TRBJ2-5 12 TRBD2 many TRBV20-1 CSASGGEETQYF TGCAGTGCTAGTGGGGGGGAAGAGACCCAGTACTTC
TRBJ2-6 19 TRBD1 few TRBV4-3 CASSQFRTGENSGANVLTF TGCGCCAGCAGCCAATTTAGGACAGGGGAAAACTCTGGGGCCAACGTCCTGACTTTC